Listed here are 10 T cell receptor beta chains from one sample, sequenced in a study of cytomegalovirus exposure and HLA in healthy donors (dated by TCRdb to 2016 to 2017). The library came from the immunoSEQ multiplex PCR assay. What TCRdb holds here is the immuneACCESS table cut down to in-frame rearrangements. Part of the clones is not present; checked against another copy, under half of the missing clones reflect an unresolved V gene, and the others are unexplained. Across this sample there are 150,000 to 200,000 clones, with 85% seen only once. Of the sample, approximately 15% is held by the ten largest clones. The sequenced sample was PBMCs. The receptors were gathered from a man aged 18-30 years in good health and CMV-seropositive.

This chain uses TRBV6-1 with TRBJ1-2, with 11 nucleotides matching TRBD1. The CDR3 length is 14 residues. The V gene end was trimmed by 8 bases and the J gene end by 8 bases; junction bases not matched to a gene: 10. Germline-derived CDR1 and CDR2 are MNHNS and SASEGT. The CDR3 reads CASVVDRGRSGYTF. Written as DNA, the CDR3 is TGTGCCAGCGTGGTGGACAGGGGGCGCAGCGGCTACACCTTC.

Concerning this clone: Other DNA sequences in the sample encode the same CDR3. The chain is built from TRBV29-1 and TRBJ2-1; 10 bases agree with TRBD2. In germline, CDR1 is SQVTM, CDR2 ANQGSEA. This CDR3 is 13 amino acids long. V was clipped by 7 bases and J by 3 bases; unmatched bases: 3. Here the CDR3 reads CSARTSGYNEQFF. The CDR3 DNA is TGCAGCGCAAGGACTAGCGGCTACAATGAGCAGTTCTTC.

The chain uses TRBV14 and TRBJ2-7, with D perhaps TRBD1 (5 bases). The germline CDR1 and CDR2 sequences are SGHDN and FVKESK. The V end lost 0 bases, the J end lost 3 bases, and 18 bases lay between the germline ends. This CDR3 is 17 amino acids long. The CDR3 is CASSQEDSDLAFYEQYF. As DNA, the CDR3 is TGTGCCAGCAGCCAAGAAGACAGCGACCTCGCCTTCTACGAGCAGTACTTC.

The chain carries TRBV9 and TRBJ2-7; D may be TRBD2 (7 bases). The CDR3 covers 15 residues. V was cut by 0 bases and J by 2 bases, with 12 bases left in between. Germline CDR1 reads SGDLS; CDR2 reads YYNGEE. The CDR3 region has the DNA TGTGCCAGCAGCGTAGGGGGAGGGGGACCCTACGAGCAGTACTTC. This codes for CASSVGGGGPYEQYF. The full variable domain, rest sourced from reference TRBV9 and TRBJ2-7, is DSGVTQTPKHLITATGQRVTLRCSPRSGDLSVYWYQQSLDQGLQFLIQYYNGEERAKGNILERFSAQQFPDLHSELNLSSLELGDSALYFCASSVGGGGPYEQYFGPGTRLTVT.

The CDR3 DNA reads TGTGCCAGCAGTTCTACTCGCACGAACACCGGGGAGCTGTTTTTT. This gives the protein CASSSTRTNTGELFF. The V gene is TRBV7-9, the J gene TRBJ2-2; D remains unclear. Trimming removed 6 bases at V and 0 bases at J, with 11 bases between. CDR1 is SEHNR and CDR2 is FQNEAQ in the germline V gene (reference sequence). The CDR3 consists of 15 residues.

V is TRBV29-1 and J is TRBJ2-7; 7 nucleotides agree with TRBD1. CDR1 and CDR2 from the germline V gene are SQVTM and ANQGSEA. The trim removed 4 bases at V and 2 bases at J, leaving 8 bases unmatched. CDR3 length equals 14 residues. CDR3 in amino acids: CSVAGDREPYEQYF. The DNA of the CDR3 is TGCAGCGTTGCCGGCGACAGGGAACCCTACGAGCAGTACTTC.

The chain couples TRBV2 to TRBJ2-2; 9 positions agree with TRBD2. Germline trimming cut 7 bases from V and 4 bases from J; bases unmatched to any gene: 10. This CDR3 region has 16 residues. Looked up from germline, CDR1 is SNHLY and CDR2 is FYNNEI. CDR3 in amino acids: CASIGGGAGVTGELFF. CDR3 nucleotide sequence: TGTGCCAGCATTGGCGGGGGGGCGGGGGTCACCGGGGAGCTGTTTTTT.

The V and J genes are TRBV6-4 and TRBJ1-2; no definite D call. There are 13 residues in the CDR3. The ends were cut back, 6 bases at V and 0 bases at J, with 8 bases in the middle. CDR1 and CDR2 (germline): MRHNA, SNTAGT. The CDR3 sequence: CASSPAANYGYTF. DNA for the CDR3: TGTGCCAGCAGCCCCGCAGCTAACTATGGCTACACCTTC.

The chain joins TRBV19 to TRBJ2-7, with D perhaps matching TRBD1 (5 bases). Germline lookup yields CDR1 LNHDA and CDR2 SQIVND (reference sequence). Trimming removed 3 bases from V and 3 bases from J, with 9 bases in between. This CDR3 has 13 amino acids. The CDR3: CASSIQGNYEQYF. The CDR3 DNA follows: TGTGCCAGTAGTATCCAGGGAAACTACGAGCAGTACTTC.

The rearrangement joins TRBV19 to TRBJ2-1; D gene uncertain. Per germline, CDR1 LNHDA and CDR2 SQIVND (reference sequence). The ends were cut back, 5 bases at V and 9 bases at J, with 14 bases in the middle. CDR3 length equals 13 residues. The CDR3 spells CASSPSITTEQFF. In DNA form, the CDR3 reads TGTGCCAGTAGTCCTTCGATTACTACTGAGCAGTTCTTC.